A selection of T cell receptor beta chains follows, all from one sample in a study of high-grade serous ovarian cancer treatment subgroups. Generated by immunoSEQ multiplex PCR, the TCRdb table keeps only in-frame clones and is missing some. The sample consists of about 6,200 clones, under 85% of them appearing once. The specimen sequenced was tumor tissue. The receptor set was obtained from a human donor with high-grade serous ovarian cancer. CDR3s include the opening cysteine and the closing phenylalanine or tryptophan. Fields, in order: D gene, J gene, V gene, clone size, CDR3 DNA, CDR3 protein. The D gene is left open where the match is weak. Clone size is stated in some rows and not others, as once, few, many or a class when expanded.

d_gene: .; j_gene: TRBJ2-7; v_gene: TRBV5-5; abundance: .; CDR3nt: TGTGCCAGCAGCTTAAGGGCGGACCACGAGCAGTACTTC; CDR3aa: CASSLRADHEQYF
d_gene: TRBD1; j_gene: TRBJ1-2; v_gene: TRBV5-6; abundance: .; CDR3nt: TGTGCCAGCAGTTTGTACGGGACAGGGGGTCCTCTTAACTATGGCTACACCTTC; CDR3aa: CASSLYGTGGPLNYGYTF
d_gene: .; j_gene: TRBJ2-7; v_gene: TRBV2; abundance: few; CDR3nt: TGTGCCAGCACGGCTCTGGAGCAGTACTTC; CDR3aa: CASTALEQYF
d_gene: .; j_gene: TRBJ2-7; v_gene: TRBV9; abundance: .; CDR3nt: TGTGCCAGCAGCGTATCGACTAGTTCCACCTACGAGCAGTACTTC; CDR3aa: CASSVSTSSTYEQYF
d_gene: .; j_gene: TRBJ1-2; v_gene: TRBV28; abundance: .; CDR3nt: TGTGCCAGCAGTTTCCGGGGGTACTATGGCTACACCTTC; CDR3aa: CASSFRGYYGYTF
d_gene: TRBD2; j_gene: TRBJ2-1; v_gene: TRBV5-6; abundance: .; CDR3nt: TGTGCCAGCAGCTTGGGAAACCTAGCGGGGGGAAACAATGAGCAGTTCTTC; CDR3aa: CASSLGNLAGGNNEQFF
d_gene: .; j_gene: TRBJ2-1; v_gene: TRBV28; abundance: .; CDR3nt: TGTGCCAGCAGTTTGGGGGGTCTCCCGGCCAATGAGCAGTTCTTC; CDR3aa: CASSLGGLPANEQFF
d_gene: TRBD1; j_gene: TRBJ2-1; v_gene: TRBV7-9; abundance: .; CDR3nt: TGTGCCAGCAGCTTCCAACGGGACAGGGACGACAATGAGCAGTTCTTC; CDR3aa: CASSFQRDRDDNEQFF
d_gene: .; j_gene: TRBJ1-2; v_gene: TRBV7-2; abundance: .; CDR3nt: TGTGCCAGCAGCTTAGAGGCGGGGCGCGGCTACACCTTC; CDR3aa: CASSLEAGRGYTF
d_gene: .; j_gene: TRBJ1-2; v_gene: TRBV5-1; abundance: .; CDR3nt: TGCGCCAGCAGCTTCTGGGACGGTGATGGCTACACCTTC; CDR3aa: CASSFWDGDGYTF
d_gene: .; j_gene: TRBJ2-7; v_gene: TRBV5-5; abundance: .; CDR3nt: TGTGCCAGCAGCTTGGAGAGGGGGCGGGGACGAGAGCAGTACTTC; CDR3aa: CASSLERGRGREQYF
d_gene: .; j_gene: TRBJ1-5; v_gene: TRBV6-5; abundance: .; CDR3nt: TGTGCCAGCAGTTACAGGGGTGGGAATCAGCCCCAGCATTTT; CDR3aa: CASSYRGGNQPQHF
d_gene: TRBD2; j_gene: TRBJ2-2; v_gene: TRBV5-1; abundance: once; CDR3nt: TGCGCCAGCAGCTTGCAACTTGCGGGGGGGCCCGGGGAGCTGTTTTTT; CDR3aa: CASSLQLAGGPGELFF
d_gene: .; j_gene: TRBJ2-7; v_gene: TRBV9; abundance: .; CDR3nt: TGTGCCAGCAGCGTAGAAAGGCACAGTTACGAGCAGTACTTC; CDR3aa: CASSVERHSYEQYF
d_gene: .; j_gene: TRBJ2-7; v_gene: TRBV2; abundance: few; CDR3nt: TGTGCCAGCAGTGACGGGCAGGTGGCGCCGGCCGAGCAGTACTTC; CDR3aa: CASSDGQVAPAEQYF
d_gene: .; j_gene: TRBJ1-2; v_gene: TRBV6-5; abundance: .; CDR3nt: TGTGCCACCTCGGAGTCCCTCGGCAACTATGGCTACACCTTC; CDR3aa: CATSESLGNYGYTF
d_gene: TRBD2; j_gene: TRBJ2-2; v_gene: TRBV5-1; abundance: .; CDR3nt: TGCGCCAGCAGCCGCACCCTAACGGGAGGCAACACCGGGGAGCTGTTTTTT; CDR3aa: CASSRTLTGGNTGELFF
d_gene: .; j_gene: TRBJ1-5; v_gene: TRBV10-3; abundance: .; CDR3nt: TGTGCCGGAAGCGACGGTGGCGTCAATCAGCCCCAGCATTTT; CDR3aa: CAGSDGGVNQPQHF
d_gene: .; j_gene: TRBJ1-1; v_gene: TRBV25-1; abundance: once; CDR3nt: TGTGCCAGCACCGGGGACATGAACACTGAAGCTTTCTTT; CDR3aa: CASTGDMNTEAFF
d_gene: .; j_gene: TRBJ2-7; v_gene: TRBV5-6; abundance: few; CDR3nt: TGTGCCAGCAGCTTTTTACAGGAAAACGAGCAGTACTTC; CDR3aa: CASSFLQENEQYF
d_gene: TRBD1; j_gene: TRBJ1-2; v_gene: TRBV5-6; abundance: .; CDR3nt: TGTGCCAGCAGCTTGGAGGACAGGCCCGCCGCTAACTATGGCTACACCTTC; CDR3aa: CASSLEDRPAANYGYTF
d_gene: .; j_gene: TRBJ1-1; v_gene: TRBV29-1; abundance: .; CDR3nt: TGCAGCGTCCTCGGGGGGAGGCACACTGAAGCTTTCTTT; CDR3aa: CSVLGGRHTEAFF
d_gene: .; j_gene: TRBJ1-6; v_gene: TRBV14; abundance: once; CDR3nt: TGTGCCAGCAGCCAAGCTATGACGAATAATTCACCCCTCCACTTT; CDR3aa: CASSQAMTNNSPLHF
d_gene: .; j_gene: TRBJ1-1; v_gene: TRBV5-1; abundance: few; CDR3nt: TGCGCCAGCAGCCCGGGGGGGGGACGCGCGAACACTGAAGCTTTCTTT; CDR3aa: CASSPGGGRANTEAFF
d_gene: .; j_gene: TRBJ2-7; v_gene: TRBV6-6; abundance: .; CDR3nt: TGTGCCAGCAGCGGTACAGCCTACGAGCAGTACTTC; CDR3aa: CASSGTAYEQYF
d_gene: TRBD2; j_gene: TRBJ2-1; v_gene: TRBV28; abundance: few; CDR3nt: TGTGCCAGCAGCATAAGCGGGATCCCCTCCAATGAGCAGTTCTTC; CDR3aa: CASSISGIPSNEQFF
d_gene: .; j_gene: TRBJ2-1; v_gene: TRBV2; abundance: .; CDR3nt: TGTGCCAGCAGTAAACAGGAGTACAATGAGCAGTTCTTC; CDR3aa: CASSKQEYNEQFF
d_gene: .; j_gene: TRBJ2-1; v_gene: TRBV30; abundance: .; CDR3nt: TGTGCCTGGAGTGGGGCAGGGAGCGGGGAGCAGTTCTTC; CDR3aa: CAWSGAGSGEQFF
d_gene: TRBD2; j_gene: TRBJ2-1; v_gene: TRBV7-6; abundance: once; CDR3nt: TGTGCCAGCAGCTTAGGGGGACTAGCGCCTGGGGATGAGCAGTTCTTC; CDR3aa: CASSLGGLAPGDEQFF
d_gene: .; j_gene: TRBJ1-6; v_gene: TRBV15; abundance: .; CDR3nt: TGTGCCACCAGCAGAGAGGCGAATTCACCCCTCCACTTT; CDR3aa: CATSREANSPLHF
d_gene: TRBD2; j_gene: TRBJ2-5; v_gene: TRBV6-6; abundance: few; CDR3nt: TGTGCCAGCAGTCCAAAGGCGGGGGGCCGGGAGACCCAGTACTTC; CDR3aa: CASSPKAGGRETQYF
d_gene: TRBD1; j_gene: TRBJ1-1; v_gene: TRBV28; abundance: .; CDR3nt: TGTGCCAGCACTCTCTCCGGGACAGGCCTTAACACTGAAGCTTTCTTT; CDR3aa: CASTLSGTGLNTEAFF
d_gene: TRBD2; j_gene: TRBJ2-1; v_gene: TRBV5-1; abundance: .; CDR3nt: TGCGCCAGCAGCTTCGGGGCCCTCCGGGCGGGGGATGAGCAGTTCTTC; CDR3aa: CASSFGALRAGDEQFF
d_gene: .; j_gene: TRBJ1-1; v_gene: TRBV2; abundance: .; CDR3nt: TGTGCCAGCAGTGTCGGGCAGGTTCAAACTGAAGCTTTCTTT; CDR3aa: CASSVGQVQTEAFF
d_gene: .; j_gene: TRBJ2-1; v_gene: TRBV5-1; abundance: .; CDR3nt: TGCGCCAGCAGCTTGGGCGAGTCCTACAATGAGCAGTTCTTC; CDR3aa: CASSLGESYNEQFF
d_gene: TRBD2; j_gene: TRBJ2-5; v_gene: TRBV4-1; abundance: .; CDR3nt: TGCGCCAGCAGCCAAGATTGGGGACTAGCGGGAGGGGAGACCCAGTACTTC; CDR3aa: CASSQDWGLAGGETQYF
d_gene: .; j_gene: TRBJ2-2; v_gene: TRBV11-2; abundance: .; CDR3nt: TGTGCCAGCAGCTTAGAACCAGAGAAAGCGAACACCGGGGAGCTGTTTTTT; CDR3aa: CASSLEPEKANTGELFF
d_gene: TRBD1; j_gene: TRBJ1-1; v_gene: TRBV6-5; abundance: .; CDR3nt: TGTGCCAGCAGTTTTTACTCCGGGACAGGGGACACTGAAGCTTTCTTT; CDR3aa: CASSFYSGTGDTEAFF
d_gene: TRBD1; j_gene: TRBJ1-2; v_gene: TRBV6-1; abundance: .; CDR3nt: TGTGCCAGCAGTGAAGCCGGGACAGGGCAAAGGGGCTACACCTTC; CDR3aa: CASSEAGTGQRGYTF
d_gene: .; j_gene: TRBJ1-2; v_gene: TRBV28; abundance: .; CDR3nt: TGTGCCATTCAGCCAGGGGACCTGATCAACTATGGCTACACCTTC; CDR3aa: CAIQPGDLINYGYTF
d_gene: .; j_gene: TRBJ2-7; v_gene: TRBV10-3; abundance: .; CDR3nt: TGTGCTATAAGGGCGGCAGGGTCACACGAGCAGTACTTC; CDR3aa: CAIRAAGSHEQYF
d_gene: .; j_gene: TRBJ2-5; v_gene: TRBV7-6; abundance: few; CDR3nt: TGTGCCAGCAGCTTATTGGAGTCGGGGCAAGAGACCCAGTACTTC; CDR3aa: CASSLLESGQETQYF
d_gene: .; j_gene: TRBJ2-7; v_gene: TRBV9; abundance: .; CDR3nt: TGTGCCAGCAGCGTAGAAGCATCGCAGTTCTACGAGCAGTACTTC; CDR3aa: CASSVEASQFYEQYF
d_gene: TRBD1; j_gene: TRBJ2-2; v_gene: TRBV5-8; abundance: .; CDR3nt: TGTGCCAGCAGCTTAGAGGGACAGGGCTACACCGGGGAGCTGTTTTTT; CDR3aa: CASSLEGQGYTGELFF
d_gene: .; j_gene: TRBJ2-7; v_gene: TRBV4-1; abundance: .; CDR3nt: TGCGCCAGCAGCCCATCCGGTATCCGAGAGCAGTACTTC; CDR3aa: CASSPSGIREQYF
d_gene: .; j_gene: TRBJ1-2; v_gene: TRBV27; abundance: .; CDR3nt: TGTGCCAGCATGGGGGGCGCAAGTTATGGCTACACCTTC; CDR3aa: CASMGGASYGYTF
d_gene: .; j_gene: TRBJ2-3; v_gene: TRBV19; abundance: .; CDR3nt: TGTGCCAGTAGTAACAGTCTCACAGATACGCAGTATTTT; CDR3aa: CASSNSLTDTQYF
d_gene: .; j_gene: TRBJ2-1; v_gene: TRBV7-9; abundance: .; CDR3nt: TGTGCCAGCAGCTTAGTCATCGGCAGGTACAATGAGCAGTTCTTC; CDR3aa: CASSLVIGRYNEQFF
d_gene: .; j_gene: TRBJ1-4; v_gene: TRBV5-4; abundance: .; CDR3nt: TGTGCCAGCAGCTCGAACGAGAATGAAAAACTGTTTTTT; CDR3aa: CASSSNENEKLFF
d_gene: .; j_gene: TRBJ2-4; v_gene: TRBV19; abundance: .; CDR3nt: TGTGCCAGTAAGGGGTCCCCCAAAAACATTCAGTACTTC; CDR3aa: CASKGSPKNIQYF
d_gene: .; j_gene: TRBJ2-7; v_gene: TRBV28; abundance: .; CDR3nt: TGTGCCAGCAGCCCCGAGGGGGTCCCCCTCTACGAGCAGTACTTC; CDR3aa: CASSPEGVPLYEQYF
d_gene: .; j_gene: TRBJ1-4; v_gene: TRBV7-8; abundance: .; CDR3nt: TGTGCCAGCAGCACCCGATTACAACTCTTGGGGAATGAAAAACTGTTTTTT; CDR3aa: CASSTRLQLLGNEKLFF
d_gene: .; j_gene: TRBJ1-6; v_gene: TRBV7-2; abundance: .; CDR3nt: TGTGCCAGCAGCTTTCCTGGTTTCGGGTCACCCCTCCACTTT; CDR3aa: CASSFPGFGSPLHF